Listed below are T cell receptor beta chains from one sample, sequenced in a study of high-grade serous ovarian cancer treatment subgroups. Profiling relied on immunoSEQ multiplex PCR, and the TCRdb table lists in-frame clones only, not all of them. The table has around 9,300 clones, 70% to 80% seen once; the top ten hold 6.4%. Sequenced: tumor tissue. The receptors here all came from a human donor with high-grade serous ovarian cancer. Each CDR3 is given with its conserved first and last residue. The D gene is left open where the match is weak.

>TRBV5-1|TRBD2
CASGHSGGASYNEQFF
>TRBV5-1|-
CASSVGGASFGDTQYF
>TRBV7-2|TRBD2
CASSFSGGSYNEQFF
>TRBV27|TRBD2
CASSLMGGGAVEQFF
>TRBV7-6|-
CASTQSVETQYF
>TRBV5-4|TRBD1
CASSLKDRDNEKLFF
>TRBV21-1|-
CASSTRQGSKGVKNIQYF
>TRBV30|-
CAWATGLNEKLFF
>TRBV5-6|-
CASSLTRNTGELFF
>TRBV7-2|-
CASSLRRETEAFF
>TRBV7-9|-
CASSPGQGWTGELFF
>TRBV11-2|TRBD1
CASSLDYRGPYEQYF
>TRBV11-2|-
CASSIGLVNTEAFF
>TRBV27|-
CASSLKGSYEQYF
>TRBV5-1|-
CASSLGRDEQYF
>TRBV7-2|-
CASSFSGQTLYGYTF
>TRBV28|-
CASRTQSNYNSPLHF